The source of this T cell receptor (beta chain) is a study of T cell changes during pregnancy in multiple sclerosis. Data came from immunoSEQ multiplex PCR; TCRdb stores just in-frame clones and leaves some out. Altogether 90,000 or so clones are present, about 94% being singletons, with the ten largest covering over 1.5%. The CDR3 runs 18 residues. V was pared by 0 bases and J by 7 bases, with 25 bases between. Germline loops: CDR1 SGHDN, CDR2 FVKESK. The chain is built from TRBV14 and TRBJ2-7; D might be TRBD2 (5 bases). The TCR comes from a female donor in good health, enrolled as a control in a pregnancy study. Sequenced material: peripheral blood, taken after pregnancy. This CDR3 reads CASSQDQVSRDPVGEQYF. CDR3 sequence (DNA): TGTGCCAGCAGCCAAGATCAGGTCAGCCGGGATCCAGTCGGGGAGCAGTACTTC.